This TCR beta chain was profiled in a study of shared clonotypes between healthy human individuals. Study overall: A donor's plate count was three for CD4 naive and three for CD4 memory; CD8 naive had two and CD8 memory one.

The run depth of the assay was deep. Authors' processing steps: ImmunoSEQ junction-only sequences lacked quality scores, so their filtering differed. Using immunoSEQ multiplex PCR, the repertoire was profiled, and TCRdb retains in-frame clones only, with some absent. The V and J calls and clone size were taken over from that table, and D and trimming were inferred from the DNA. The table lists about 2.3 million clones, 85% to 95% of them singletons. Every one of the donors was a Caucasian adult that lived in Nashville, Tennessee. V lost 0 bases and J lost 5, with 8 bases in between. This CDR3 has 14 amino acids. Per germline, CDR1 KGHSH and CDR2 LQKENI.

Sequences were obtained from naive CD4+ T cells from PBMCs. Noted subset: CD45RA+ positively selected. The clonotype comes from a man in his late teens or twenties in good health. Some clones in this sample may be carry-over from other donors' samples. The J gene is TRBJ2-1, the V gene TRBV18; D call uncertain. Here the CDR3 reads CASSPPVGDNEQFF. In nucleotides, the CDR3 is TGTGCCAGCTCACCACCGGTCGGCGACAATGAGCAGTTCTTC.